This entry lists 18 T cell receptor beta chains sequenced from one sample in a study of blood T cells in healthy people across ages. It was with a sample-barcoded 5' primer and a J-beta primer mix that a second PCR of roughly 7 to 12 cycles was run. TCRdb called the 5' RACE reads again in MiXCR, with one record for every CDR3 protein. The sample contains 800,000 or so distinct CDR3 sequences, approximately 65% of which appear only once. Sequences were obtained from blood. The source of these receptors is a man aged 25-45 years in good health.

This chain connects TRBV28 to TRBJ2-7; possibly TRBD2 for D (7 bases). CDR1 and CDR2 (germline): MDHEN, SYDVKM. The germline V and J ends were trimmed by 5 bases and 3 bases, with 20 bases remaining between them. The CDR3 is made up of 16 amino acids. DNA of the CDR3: TGTGCCAGCAGTCCTTACTTCCGGGGAGGGGGCTACGAGCAGTACTTC. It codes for CASSPYFRGGGYEQYF.

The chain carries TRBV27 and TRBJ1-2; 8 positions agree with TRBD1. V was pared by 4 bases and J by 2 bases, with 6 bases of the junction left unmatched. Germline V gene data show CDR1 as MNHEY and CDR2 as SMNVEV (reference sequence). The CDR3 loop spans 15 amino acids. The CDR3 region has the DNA TGTGCCAGCAGTTCTACCCGACAGGGGAACTATGGCTACACCTTC. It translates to CASSSTRQGNYGYTF.

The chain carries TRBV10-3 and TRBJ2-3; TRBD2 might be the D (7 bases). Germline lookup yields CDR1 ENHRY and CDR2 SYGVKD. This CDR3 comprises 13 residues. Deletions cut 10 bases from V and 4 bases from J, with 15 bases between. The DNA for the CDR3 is TGTGCCACCTCACGGGGGGCCCCAGATACGCAGTATTTT. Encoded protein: CATSRGAPDTQYF.

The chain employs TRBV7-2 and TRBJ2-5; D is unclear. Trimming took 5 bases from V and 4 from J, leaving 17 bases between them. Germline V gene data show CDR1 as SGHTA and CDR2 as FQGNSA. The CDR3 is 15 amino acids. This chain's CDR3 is CASSLGSSSGETQYF. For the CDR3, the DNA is TGTGCCAGCAGCCTAGGATCTAGTTCTGGAGAGACCCAGTACTTC.

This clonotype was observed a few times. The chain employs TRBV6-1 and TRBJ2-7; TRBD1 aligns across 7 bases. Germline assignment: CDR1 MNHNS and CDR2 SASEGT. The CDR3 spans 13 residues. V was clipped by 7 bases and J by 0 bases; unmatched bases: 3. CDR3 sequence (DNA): TGTGCCAGCATGGGGACAGACTCCTACGAGCAGTACTTC. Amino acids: CASMGTDSYEQYF.

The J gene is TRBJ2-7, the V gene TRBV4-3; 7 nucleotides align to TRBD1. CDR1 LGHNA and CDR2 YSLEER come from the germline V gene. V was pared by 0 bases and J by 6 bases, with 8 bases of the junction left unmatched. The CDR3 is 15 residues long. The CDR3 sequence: CASSQDHRGIGEQYF. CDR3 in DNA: TGCGCCAGCAGCCAAGATCACAGGGGAATTGGCGAGCAGTACTTC.

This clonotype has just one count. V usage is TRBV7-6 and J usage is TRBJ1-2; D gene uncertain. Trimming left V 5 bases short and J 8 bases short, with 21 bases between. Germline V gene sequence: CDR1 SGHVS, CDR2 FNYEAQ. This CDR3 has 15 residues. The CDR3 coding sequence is TGTGCCAGCAGCCAGGCCGGGCCTTCCTTGAACGGCTACACCTTC. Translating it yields CASSQAGPSLNGYTF.

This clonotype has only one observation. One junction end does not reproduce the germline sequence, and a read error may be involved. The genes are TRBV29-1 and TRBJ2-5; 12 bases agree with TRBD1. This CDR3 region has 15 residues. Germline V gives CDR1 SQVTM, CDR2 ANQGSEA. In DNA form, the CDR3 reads TGCAGCGTTGAGCTGGGACAGGGGGCGCGAGAGACCCGGTACTTC. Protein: CSVELGQGARETRYF.

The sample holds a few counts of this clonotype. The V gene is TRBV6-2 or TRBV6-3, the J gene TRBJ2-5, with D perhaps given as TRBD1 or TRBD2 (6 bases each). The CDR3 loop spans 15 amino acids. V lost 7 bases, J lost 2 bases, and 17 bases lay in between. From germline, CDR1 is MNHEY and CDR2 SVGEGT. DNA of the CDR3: TGTGCCAGCACGGGGGCAAGGGGCCCTCAAGAGACCCAGTACTTC. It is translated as CASTGARGPQETQYF.

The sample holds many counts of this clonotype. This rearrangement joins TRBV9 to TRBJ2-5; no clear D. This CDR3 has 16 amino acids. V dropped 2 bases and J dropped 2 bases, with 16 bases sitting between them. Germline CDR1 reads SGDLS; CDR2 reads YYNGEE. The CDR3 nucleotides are TGTGCCAGCAGCGTGGGTCCCCAGACGGATCAAGAGACCCAGTACTTC. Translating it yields CASSVGPQTDQETQYF.

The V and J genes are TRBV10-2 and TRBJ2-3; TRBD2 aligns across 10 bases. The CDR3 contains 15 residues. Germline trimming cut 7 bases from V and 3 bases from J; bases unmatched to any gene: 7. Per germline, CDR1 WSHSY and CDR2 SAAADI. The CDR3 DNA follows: TGCGCCAGCAAGAGCGGGGGGGCCAGGACAGATACGCAGTATTTT. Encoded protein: CASKSGGARTDTQYF.

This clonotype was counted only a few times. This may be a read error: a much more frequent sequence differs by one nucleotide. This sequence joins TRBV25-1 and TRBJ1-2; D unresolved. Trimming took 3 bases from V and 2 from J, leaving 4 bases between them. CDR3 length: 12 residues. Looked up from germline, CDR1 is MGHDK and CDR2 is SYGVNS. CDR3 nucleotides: TGTGCCAGCAGTGAGGGGAACTATGGCTACACCTTC. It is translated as CASSEGNYGYTF.

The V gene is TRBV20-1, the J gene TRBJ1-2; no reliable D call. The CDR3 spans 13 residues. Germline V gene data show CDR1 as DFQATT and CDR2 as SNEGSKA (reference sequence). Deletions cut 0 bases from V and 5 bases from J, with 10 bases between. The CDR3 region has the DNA TGCAGTGCTAGAGACGCTAGGGCATATGGCTACACCTTC. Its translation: CSARDARAYGYTF.

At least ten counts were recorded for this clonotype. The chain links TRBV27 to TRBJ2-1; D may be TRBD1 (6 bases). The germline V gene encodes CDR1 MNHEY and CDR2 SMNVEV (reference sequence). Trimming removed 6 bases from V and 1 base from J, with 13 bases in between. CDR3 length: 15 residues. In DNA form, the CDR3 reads TGTGCCAGCAGGCAGGACAGCCAATCCTACAATGAGCAGTTCTTC. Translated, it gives CASRQDSQSYNEQFF.

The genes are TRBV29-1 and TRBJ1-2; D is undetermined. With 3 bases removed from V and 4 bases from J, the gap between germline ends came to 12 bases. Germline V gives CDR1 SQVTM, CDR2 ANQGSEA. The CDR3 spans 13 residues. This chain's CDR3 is CSVDSGDGYGYTF. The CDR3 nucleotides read TGCAGCGTTGATTCTGGTGACGGCTATGGCTACACCTTC. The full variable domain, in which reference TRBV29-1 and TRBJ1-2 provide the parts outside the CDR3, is SAVISQKPSRDICQRGTSLTIQCQVDSQVTMMFWYRQQPGQSLTLIATANQGSEATYESGFVIDKFPISRPNLTFSTLTVSNMSPEDSSIYLCSVDSGDGYGYTFGSGTRLTVV.

CDR3 loop: CSAPQGDGYGYTF. The CDR3 DNA reads as TGCAGTGCTCCCCAGGGGGACGGCTATGGCTACACCTTC. The V gene is TRBV20-1, the J gene TRBJ1-2; 7 bases fit TRBD1. Germline CDR1 reads DFQATT; CDR2 reads SNEGSKA (reference sequence). The CDR3 runs 13 residues. V dropped 5 bases and J dropped 4; count of bases not matched to a gene: 7.

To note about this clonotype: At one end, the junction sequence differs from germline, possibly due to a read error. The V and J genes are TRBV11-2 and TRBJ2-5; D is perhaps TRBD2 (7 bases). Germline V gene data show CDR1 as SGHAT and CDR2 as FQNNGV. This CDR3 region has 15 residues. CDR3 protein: CACSLGGARRETQYF. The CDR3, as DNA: TGTGCCTGCAGCTTAGGGGGGGCTCGTCGAGAGACCCAGTACTTC. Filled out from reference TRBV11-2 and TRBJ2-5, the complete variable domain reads EAGVAQSPRYKIIEKRQSVAFWCNPISGHATLYWYQQILGQGPKLLIQFQNNGVVDDSQLPKDRFSAERLKGVDSTLKIQPAKLEDSAVYLCACSLGGARRETQYFGPGTRLLVL.

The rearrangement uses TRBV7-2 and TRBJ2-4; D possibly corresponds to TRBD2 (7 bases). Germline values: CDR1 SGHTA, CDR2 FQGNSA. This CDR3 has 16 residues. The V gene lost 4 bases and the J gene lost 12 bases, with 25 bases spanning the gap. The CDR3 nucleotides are TGTGCCAGCAGCTCTCTAGGGGGGGACCTCCAAACGAATCAGTACTTC. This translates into CASSSLGGDLQTNQYF.